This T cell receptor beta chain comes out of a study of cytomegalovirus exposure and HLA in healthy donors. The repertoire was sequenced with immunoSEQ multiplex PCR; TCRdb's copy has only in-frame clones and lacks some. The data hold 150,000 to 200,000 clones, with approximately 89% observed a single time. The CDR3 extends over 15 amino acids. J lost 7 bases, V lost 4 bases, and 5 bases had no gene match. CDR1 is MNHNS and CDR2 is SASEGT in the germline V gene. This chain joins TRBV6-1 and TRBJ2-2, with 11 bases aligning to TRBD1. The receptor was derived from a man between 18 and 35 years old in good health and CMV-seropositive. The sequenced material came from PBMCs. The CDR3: CASSAGTGGLGELFF. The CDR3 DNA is TGTGCCAGCAGTGCCGGGACAGGGGGTCTCGGGGAGCTGTTTTTT.